This T cell receptor (beta chain) was captured by sequencing in a study of naive and memory T cell subsets. This clonotype was recorded a few times. As yet, its antigen is unknown. Study-level findings and limits: Diversity fell and Gini index rose from naive through CM, EM, EMRA.

The germline CDR1 and CDR2 sequences are MNHEY and SVGAGI. The CDR3 has 14 residues. J was trimmed by 0 bases and V by 7 bases; bases with no gene match: 3. Two oligonucleotides, mixed equimolar, formed the beta constant-region primer covering TRBC1 and TRBC2. Ligated cDNA was amplified by four rounds of PCR with nested alpha and beta constant-region primers and SP2. TCRdb processed the UMI-ligation and nested PCR reads anew with MiXCR; each CDR3 protein has one entry. The repertoire holds some 82,000 distinct CDR3 sequences, 9% seen once, with about 1.2% in the top ten. Sequencing was done on a sample of naive CD8+ T cells from blood. V gene TRBV6-5 combines with J gene TRBJ1-1; TRBD1 agrees at 9 bases. This receptor was identified in a human donor in good health. CDR3 in DNA: TGTGCCAGCAAAAGGACAGGGGTGAACACTGAAGCTTTCTTT. Translation: CASKRTGVNTEAFF.